Each of the 2 T cell receptor beta chains below was sequenced from the same sample in a study of blood T cells in healthy people across ages. Primed by a sample-barcoded 5' primer and a J-beta primer mix, a second PCR proceeded for 7 to 11 cycles. TCRdb reprocessed the 5' RACE reads via MiXCR and lists one record per CDR3 protein. The repertoire consists of fewer than 750,000 distinct CDR3 sequences, with about 45% occurring once and the leading ten covering approximately 25%. The sample was blood. All receptors come from a man older than 75 in good health.

As DNA, the CDR3 is TGTGCCAGCAGCTTACCGGGCAGGGAAAACTATGGCTACACCTTC. Translation: CASSLPGRENYGYTF. The genes are TRBV7-9 and TRBJ1-2; maybe TRBD1 (5 bases). Germline V gene sequence: CDR1 SEHNR, CDR2 FQNEAQ (reference sequence). This CDR3 has 15 amino acids. The V gene lost 2 bases and the J gene lost 2 bases, with 12 bases spanning the gap.

This clonotype appeared a few times. This sequence joins TRBV27 and TRBJ1-2, with TRBD1 matching over 8 bases. The CDR3 length is 13 residues. Looked up from germline, CDR1 is MNHEY and CDR2 is SMNVEV (reference sequence). V shed 7 bases, J shed 7 bases, and the junction held 8 bases outside the gene matches. The CDR3 DNA reads as TGTGCCAGCACCGCGGGGGACAGGACTGGCTACACCTTC. It is translated as CASTAGDRTGYTF.